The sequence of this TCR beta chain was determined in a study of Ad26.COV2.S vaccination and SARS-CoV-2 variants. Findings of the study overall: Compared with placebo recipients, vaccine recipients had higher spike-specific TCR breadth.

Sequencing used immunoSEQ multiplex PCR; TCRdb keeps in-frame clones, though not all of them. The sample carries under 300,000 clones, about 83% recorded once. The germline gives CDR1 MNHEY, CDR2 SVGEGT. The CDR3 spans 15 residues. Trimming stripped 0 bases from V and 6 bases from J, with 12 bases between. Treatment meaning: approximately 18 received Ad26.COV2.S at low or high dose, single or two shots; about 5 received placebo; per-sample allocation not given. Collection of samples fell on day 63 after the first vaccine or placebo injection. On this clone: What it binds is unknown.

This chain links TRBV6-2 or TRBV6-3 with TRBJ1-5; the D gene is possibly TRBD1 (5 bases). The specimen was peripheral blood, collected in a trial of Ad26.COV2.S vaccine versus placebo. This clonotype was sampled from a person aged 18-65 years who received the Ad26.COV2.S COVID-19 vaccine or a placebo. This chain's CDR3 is CASSYSGRGTQPQHF. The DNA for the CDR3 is TGTGCCAGCAGTTACTCAGGAAGGGGAACTCAGCCCCAGCATTTT.